Listed here are 28 T cell receptor beta chains from one sample, sequenced in a study of blood T cell repertoires in COVID-19. Sequencing was performed with immunoSEQ multiplex PCR; in TCRdb, only in-frame clones are kept and a portion is missing. In the table there are about 14,000 clones, roughly 85% of which are singletons. The material sequenced was peripheral blood. These receptors came from a human donor with active COVID-19. The donor label of this sample is uncertain.

The rearrangement links TRBV7-9 to TRBJ2-1, with 10 bases that match TRBD2. The CDR3 runs to 15 residues. Germline loops: CDR1 SEHNR, CDR2 FQNEAQ (reference sequence). V gave up 2 bases and J gave up 4 bases; unmatched junction bases: 2. CDR3 region: CASSLRTSGYNEQFF. Written as DNA, the CDR3 is TGTGCCAGCAGCTTAAGGACTAGCGGTTACAATGAGCAGTTCTTC.

The V gene is TRBV6-5, the J gene TRBJ2-1, with 8 bases aligning to TRBD1. The CDR3 extends over 14 amino acids. With V trimmed by 6 bases and J by 7 bases, 8 bases remained unmatched. Germline assignment: CDR1 MNHEY and CDR2 SVGAGI. CDR3 bases: TGTGCCAGCAGCCAGGGGGCTTTAGGTAATGAGCAGTTCTTC. Translated, it gives CASSQGALGNEQFF.

This clone has only a few counts. The chain carries TRBV5-1 and TRBJ1-2; D is unresolved. Trimming removed 4 bases from V and 8 bases from J, with 15 bases in between. Germline V gene sequence: CDR1 SGHRS, CDR2 YFSETQ. The CDR3 runs 13 residues. The CDR3: CASSLNGVWGYTF. CDR3 sequence (DNA): TGCGCCAGCAGCCTGAACGGGGTCTGGGGCTACACCTTC. The full variable domain, with the rest looked up from reference TRBV5-1 and TRBJ1-2, is KAGVTQTPRYLIKTRGQQVTLSCSPISGHRSVSWYQQTPGQGLQFLFEYFSETQRNKGNFPGRFSGRQFSNSRSEMNVSTLELGDSALYLCASSLNGVWGYTFGSGTRLTVV.

CDR3 region: CASSLGRNTIYF. The CDR3 nucleotides read TGTGCCAGCAGTTTGGGCCGAAACACCATATATTTT. The rearrangement links TRBV12-3 or TRBV12-4 to TRBJ1-3, with D unclear. Trimming removed 3 bases from V and 5 bases from J, with 5 bases in between. The CDR3 spans 12 residues.

The chain uses TRBV2 and TRBJ2-5; 9 bases align to TRBD2. Germline V CDR1 and CDR2: SNHLY, FYNNEI. V shed 4 bases, J shed 5 bases, and the junction held 8 bases outside the gene matches. The CDR3 has 15 residues. CDR3 nucleotide sequence: TGTGCCAGCAGTGTATGGGCGGGGGGGCCGGAGACCCAGTACTTC. It codes for CASSVWAGGPETQYF.

The chain joins TRBV18 to TRBJ2-3, with 9 bases lining up with TRBD2. The junction had 6 bases not matched to a gene; V was cut back by 3 bases and J by 5 bases. The CDR3 spans 15 residues. CDR1 and CDR2 from the germline V gene are KGHSH and LQKENI. CDR3 protein: CASSPRAGGLDTQYF. CDR3 in DNA: TGTGCCAGCTCACCCCGAGCGGGAGGATTAGATACGCAGTATTTT.

This rearrangement joins TRBV18 to TRBJ2-1; unclear D gene. The CDR3 covers 12 residues. V was cut by 2 bases and J by 9 bases, with 8 bases left in between. Germline CDR1 and CDR2: KGHSH and LQKENI. CDR3: CASSPSAREQFF. In DNA form, the CDR3 reads TGTGCCAGCTCACCATCCGCGCGTGAGCAGTTCTTC.

J is TRBJ2-2 and V is TRBV11-3, with 7 bases lining up with TRBD1. With 3 bases clipped from V and 0 bases from J, the junction kept 4 bases outside the gene matches. Germline CDR1 and CDR2: SGHNT and YENEEA. This CDR3 is built from 16 residues. CDR3 loop: CASSFRGTANTGELFF. In DNA, the CDR3 is TGTGCCAGCAGCTTCCGAGGGACAGCGAACACCGGGGAGCTGTTTTTT.

V usage is TRBV30 and J usage is TRBJ2-7; perhaps TRBD1 as D (5 bases). CDR3 length: 12 residues. Germline V gene data show CDR1 as GTSNPN and CDR2 as SVGIG (reference sequence). Trimming removed 4 bases from V and 7 bases from J, with 14 bases in between. CDR3 in amino acids: CAWNYGHREQYF. The CDR3 coding sequence is TGTGCCTGGAACTACGGACATCGAGAGCAGTACTTC.

V usage is TRBV3-1 (or the pseudogene TRBV3-2) and J usage is TRBJ2-2; TRBD2 is a possible D gene (6 bases). V lost 6 bases and J lost 5, with 10 bases in between. Germline CDR1 reads LGHDT; CDR2 reads YNNKEL (reference sequence). There are 13 residues in the CDR3. CDR3 DNA sequence: TGTGCCAGCAGTGTAGGAGGGACCGGGGAGCTGTTTTTT. Its protein is CASSVGGTGELFF.

The chain recombines TRBV29-1 with TRBJ2-7; the match to TRBD2 covers 11 bases. The V gene end was trimmed by 5 bases and the J gene end by 6 bases; junction bases not matched to a gene: 6. Germline CDR1 is SQVTM and CDR2 is ANQGSEA. This CDR3 is 13 amino acids long. The DNA for the CDR3 is TGCAGCGTTCGTACTAGCGGGAGATCCGAGCAGTACTTC. It encodes CSVRTSGRSEQYF.

The gene calls are TRBV3-1 (or the pseudogene TRBV3-2) and TRBJ1-6; D not certain. From germline, CDR1 is LGHDT and CDR2 YNNKEL (reference sequence). The V end lost 5 bases, the J end lost 0 bases, and 11 bases lay between the germline ends. The CDR3 is 16 residues long. Written as DNA, the CDR3 is TGTGCCAGCAGCTTCCACGGGGTCTCCTATAATTCACCCCTCCACTTT. Translating gives CASSFHGVSYNSPLHF.

V gene TRBV27 combines with J gene TRBJ2-2; maybe TRBD2 (6 bases). Trimming pared 7 bases from V and 4 bases from J, leaving 19 bases between. This CDR3 region has 16 residues. Looked up from germline, CDR1 is MNHEY and CDR2 is SMNVEV (reference sequence). In nucleotides, the CDR3 is TGTGCCAGCACCATGCGGGGTGGGAGTGGCACCGGGGAGCTGTTTTTT. It codes for CASTMRGGSGTGELFF.

The rearrangement uses TRBV28 and TRBJ1-1; D call uncertain. CDR1 and CDR2 (germline): MDHEN, SYDVKM. V was clipped by 5 bases and J by 0 bases, with 16 bases between them. The CDR3 extends over 16 amino acids. DNA of the CDR3: TGTGCCAGCAGTGCTACTATGGCAGTTATGAACACTGAAGCTTTCTTT. Its protein is CASSATMAVMNTEAFF.

The rearrangement joins TRBV29-1 to TRBJ2-7; D perhaps matches TRBD1 (5 bases). Germline lookup yields CDR1 SQVTM and CDR2 ANQGSEA. The ends were cut back, 6 bases at V and 4 bases at J, with 25 bases in the middle. This CDR3 contains 16 residues. The CDR3 coding sequence is TGCAGCGTCCCCGCCGGGTCTGGGGCGCGGACATACGAGCAGTACTTC. This gives the protein CSVPAGSGARTYEQYF.

The chain recombines TRBV27 with TRBJ2-7; a weak D match, TRBD1 (5 bases). V gave up 4 bases and J gave up 2 bases, with 12 bases separating them. The CDR3 is made up of 14 amino acids. Germline CDR1 is MNHEY and CDR2 is SMNVEV (reference sequence). The CDR3 DNA follows: TGTGCCAGCAGTTCCTTACAGGATACCTACGAGCAGTACTTC. This sequence encodes CASSSLQDTYEQYF.

The V and J genes are TRBV4-1 and TRBJ1-6; D may be TRBD1 (5 bases). The CDR3 contains 14 residues. In germline, CDR1 is MGHRA, CDR2 YSYEKL. V lost 1 base to trimming and J lost 9 bases, with 10 bases between them. Here the CDR3 DNA reads TGCGCCAGCAGCCAAGCCGGGGGTGGTTCACCCCTCCACTTT. This gives the protein CASSQAGGGSPLHF.

The chain's CDR3 is CASSQGQGAGELFF. As DNA, the CDR3 is TGTGCCAGCAGCCAAGGGCAGGGGGCCGGGGAGCTGTTTTTT. This chain links TRBV3-1 (or the pseudogene TRBV3-2) with TRBJ2-2; 7 bases are a match to TRBD1. The CDR3 covers 14 residues. J was trimmed by 6 bases and V by 1 base; bases with no gene match: 2. In germline, CDR1 is LGHDT, CDR2 YNNKEL (reference sequence).

The rearrangement joins TRBV9 to TRBJ2-1; 7 positions agree with TRBD2. V shed 4 bases, J shed 5 bases, and the junction held 12 bases outside the gene matches. The CDR3 loop spans 16 amino acids. CDR1 and CDR2 from the germline V gene are SGDLS and YYNGEE. CDR3 in DNA: TGTGCCAGCAGCCCGACGGTCCAGCGGGGTAACAATGAGCAGTTCTTC. It translates to CASSPTVQRGNNEQFF.

This clone has a single count. The chain combines TRBV7-2 with TRBJ2-3; 10 bases align to TRBD2. The CDR3 spans 16 residues. Germline CDR1 SGHTA, CDR2 FQGNSA. Trimming cost V 3 bases and J 5 bases; bases outside gene matches: 8. CDR3 loop: CASSFGLAGAIDTQYF. CDR3 in DNA: TGTGCCAGCAGCTTTGGGCTAGCGGGAGCAATAGATACGCAGTATTTT.

The chain carries TRBV7-2 and TRBJ2-3; 9 bases are shared with TRBD1. With 10 bases clipped from V and 2 bases from J, the junction kept 7 bases outside the gene matches. Germline assignment: CDR1 SGHTA and CDR2 FQGNSA. CDR3 length: 14 amino acids. CDR3 protein: CAIRDRVNTDTQYF. The DNA for the CDR3 is TGTGCCATCCGGGACAGGGTGAACACAGATACGCAGTATTTT.

V is TRBV6-5 and J is TRBJ2-7, with TRBD2 identical over 15 bases. CDR1 is MNHEY, CDR2 SVGAGI, per germline. Trimming at V came to 10 bases and at J to 6 bases, leaving 4 bases not matched to a gene. CDR3 length: 13 residues. CDR3 loop: CATWTSGRVEQYF. Written as DNA, the CDR3 is TGTGCCACCTGGACTAGCGGGAGGGTCGAGCAGTACTTC.

The V call is TRBV15, the J call TRBJ2-5; 9 positions agree with TRBD2. Unmatched junction bases numbered 7, after V lost 7 bases and J lost 4 bases. Per germline, CDR1 LNHNV and CDR2 YYDKDF (reference sequence). The CDR3 loop spans 14 amino acids. CDR3 protein: CATTAGGPSETQYF. The CDR3 nucleotides are TGTGCCACCACGGCGGGGGGGCCTTCAGAGACCCAGTACTTC. Full variable domain (remainder filled in from reference TRBV15 and TRBJ2-5): DAMVIQNPRYQVTQFGKPVTLSCSQTLNHNVMYWYQQKSSQAPKLLFHYYDKDFNNEADTPDNFQSRRPNTSFCFLDIRSPGLGDTAMYLCATTAGGPSETQYFGPGTRLLVL.

The chain employs TRBV5-1 and TRBJ2-3, with D possibly matching TRBD1 (6 bases). The V gene lost 0 bases and the J gene lost 2 bases, with 13 bases spanning the gap. CDR3 length: 16 amino acids. CDR1 and CDR2 (germline): SGHRS, YFSETQ. CDR3 residues: CASSLGGQSITDTQYF. The CDR3 coding sequence is TGCGCCAGCAGCTTGGGAGGACAGTCTATCACAGATACGCAGTATTTT.

This clone was seen once. The chain has TRBV28 and TRBJ2-1; tentatively, D is TRBD1 (5 bases). Between the trimmed V and J ends, which lost 4 bases and 8 bases, there was a span of 18 bases. CDR3 length equals 15 residues. CDR1 and CDR2 (germline): MDHEN, SYDVKM. CDR3 DNA: TGTGCCAGCAGTTCCCCCTGGCAGGGTATCGATGAGCAGTTCTTC. Its translation is CASSSPWQGIDEQFF.

The J gene is TRBJ1-3, the V gene TRBV6-5; D is possibly TRBD1 (6 bases). The V end was cut by 6 bases, the J end by 4 bases, with 10 bases between. Germline V gene data show CDR1 as MNHEY and CDR2 as SVGAGI. The CDR3 contains 13 residues. In nucleotides, the CDR3 is TGTGCCAGCAGCAGGGGTTCAGGAAACACCATATATTTT. Encoded protein: CASSRGSGNTIYF.

The J gene is TRBJ1-6, the V gene TRBV6-1; the D gene is possibly TRBD1 (5 bases). V was pared by 2 bases and J by 1 base, with 18 bases between. The CDR3 spans 19 residues. From germline, CDR1 is MNHNS and CDR2 SASEGT. The CDR3 protein is CASSEKGHQGMSYNSPLHF. The CDR3 DNA is TGTGCCAGCAGTGAAAAGGGGCATCAAGGGATGTCCTATAATTCACCCCTCCACTTT.

The chain joins TRBV9 to TRBJ1-3; TRBD1 is a possible D gene (6 bases). Trimming removed 1 base at V and 0 bases at J, with 14 bases between. The CDR3 loop spans 17 amino acids. CDR1 SGDLS and CDR2 YYNGEE come from the germline V gene. CDR3 sequence (DNA): TGTGCCAGCAGCGTACTAGGACAGAGCCCCTCTGGAAACACCATATATTTT. As protein: CASSVLGQSPSGNTIYF.